This T cell receptor beta chain was captured by sequencing in a study of vaccination and CD4 T cells after COVID-19. Study observations and caveats: The median count of SARS-CoV-2-reactive clonotypes rose from 21 to 38, not significantly.

The ends were cut back, 3 bases at V and 1 base at J, with 7 bases in the middle. The germline V gene has CDR1 SGHRS and CDR2 YFSETQ. The CDR3 has 13 residues. Treatment reported: roughly 10-day PBMC culture with coronavirus spike peptide pools or control peptides (ViraFEST assay). Expansion of antigen-specific T cells with peptide pools by ViraFEST preceded sequencing of TCRs. After 10 days of culture, CD4+ T cells were negatively selected. In regard to this clonotype: The antigen is unknown.

With the Oncomine TCR Beta short-read assay, DNA from cultured CD4+ T cells was sequenced. TCRdb called the PCR reads again in MiXCR, with one record for every CDR3 protein. Among about 10,000 distinct CDR3 sequences, just over 60% were seen once, and the ten largest hold 15% to 20%. The source is a human donor who had recovered from COVID-19. J is TRBJ1-1 and V is TRBV5-1; TRBD1 is a possible D gene (6 bases). Sequenced material: CD4+ T cells from blood, cultured in vitro. CDR3 DNA sequence: TGCGCCAGCAGCTCGGGACAGAACACTGAAGCTTTCTTT. It yields the protein CASSSGQNTEAFF.